These 23 T cell receptor beta chains share one sample of origin, sequenced in a study of blood T cell repertoires in COVID-19. The table came from immunoSEQ multiplex PCR; TCRdb's copy has only in-frame clones and leaves some out. The repertoire holds hundreds of thousands of clones, 75% to 90% seen once, with 0.75% to 0.9% in the top ten. The sequenced material came from peripheral blood. The receptors come from a man younger than 35 with COVID-19, enrolled during active disease.

The chain couples TRBV7-9 to TRBJ1-6; D might be TRBD1 (6 bases). Trimming removed 3 bases at V and 10 bases at J, with 16 bases between. CDR3 length equals 15 residues. The V gene's germline CDR1 is SEHNR and CDR2 FQNEAQ (reference sequence). The CDR3 spells CASSFRPDRGSPLHF. The DNA of the CDR3 is TGTGCCAGCAGCTTTCGTCCGGACAGAGGATCACCCCTCCACTTT.

This chain connects TRBV9 to TRBJ1-4; 7 nucleotides align to TRBD1. The V gene end was trimmed by 3 bases and the J gene end by 7 bases; junction bases not matched to a gene: 6. This CDR3 has 14 amino acids. Per the germline V gene, CDR1 is SGDLS and CDR2 is YYNGEE. The CDR3 nucleotides read TGTGCCAGCAGCGCACGGGACAGAAGTGAAAAACTGTTTTTT. Amino acid sequence: CASSARDRSEKLFF.

The chain recombines TRBV15 with TRBJ1-1; 9 bases agree with TRBD1. CDR3 length: 14 amino acids. After removal of 4 bases from V and 7 bases from J, the junction contained 7 bases not matched to a gene. Germline V lookup: CDR1 LNHNV, CDR2 YYDKDF (reference sequence). The CDR3 protein is CATSTRTGVYEAFF. CDR3 sequence (DNA): TGTGCCACCAGCACCAGGACAGGGGTTTATGAAGCTTTCTTT.

Written as DNA, the CDR3 is TGCAGCGTCACCCGACTAGCGGGAGTAGAGGGGGAGCTGTTTTTT. This gives the protein CSVTRLAGVEGELFF. V gene TRBV29-1 combines with J gene TRBJ2-2, with TRBD2 matching 12 bases. The V segment lost 6 bases and the J segment 8 bases; nucleotides outside the gene matches: 10. Germline V gives CDR1 SQVTM, CDR2 ANQGSEA. This CDR3 has 15 amino acids.

For the CDR3, the DNA is TGTGCCAGCAGCTCCAGCGGGGTATCCTACAATGAGCAGTTCTTC. It yields the protein CASSSSGVSYNEQFF. V gene TRBV7-2 combines with J gene TRBJ2-1; TRBD2 matches at 7 bases. Per germline, CDR1 SGHTA and CDR2 FQGNSA. Trimming at V came to 4 bases and at J to 1 base, leaving 4 bases not matched to a gene. This CDR3 is 15 amino acids long.

The rearrangement links TRBV5-1 to TRBJ1-4; D not resolved. Germline lookup yields CDR1 SGHRS and CDR2 YFSETQ. V dropped 4 bases and J dropped 4 bases, with 11 bases sitting between them. The CDR3 consists of 14 residues. The chain's CDR3 is CASSLEGLNEKLFF. In nucleotides, the CDR3 is TGCGCCAGCAGCCTTGAGGGCCTTAATGAAAAACTGTTTTTT.

The chain recombines TRBV7-8 with TRBJ2-5; 10 positions agree with TRBD1. CDR3 size: 14 residues. Trimming cost V 6 bases and J 3 bases; bases outside gene matches: 4. The germline V gene encodes CDR1 SGHVS and CDR2 FQNEAQ. The CDR3 protein is CASSRDRGEETQYF. CDR3 coding DNA: TGTGCCAGCAGTCGGGACAGGGGAGAAGAGACCCAGTACTTC.

This chain uses TRBV2 with TRBJ2-2; tentative D call: TRBD1 (6 bases). V was cut by 8 bases and J by 4 bases, with 11 bases left in between. This CDR3 is 13 amino acids long. Germline V lookup: CDR1 SNHLY, CDR2 FYNNEI. This CDR3 reads CASGGGSTGELFF. The CDR3 DNA sequence: TGTGCCAGCGGGGGCGGATCCACCGGGGAGCTGTTTTTT.

J is TRBJ2-3 and V is TRBV19, with 7 positions matching TRBD2. V gave up 7 bases and J gave up 0 bases; unmatched junction bases: 1. This CDR3 contains 13 residues. Germline lookup yields CDR1 LNHDA and CDR2 SQIVND (reference sequence). In nucleotides, the CDR3 is TGTGCCAGTACTAGCGGCAGCACAGATACGCAGTATTTT. Its protein is CASTSGSTDTQYF.

This clone showed up just a few times. CDR3 region: CASSTGPTTGYTF. DNA of the CDR3: TGTGCCAGCAGCACGGGTCCTACCACCGGCTACACCTTC. The rearrangement uses TRBV21-1 and TRBJ1-2. TRBV21-1 is designated a pseudogene. The CDR3 runs to 13 residues.

The chain uses TRBV5-1 and TRBJ2-1; 8 bases line up with TRBD1. Per germline, CDR1 SGHRS and CDR2 YFSETQ. The trim removed 6 bases at V and 3 bases at J, leaving 5 bases unmatched. CDR3 size: 14 residues. CDR3 sequence: CASTLTGVYNEQFF. The CDR3 region has the DNA TGCGCCAGCACCCTGACAGGGGTCTACAATGAGCAGTTCTTC.

The V call is TRBV30, the J call TRBJ2-2, with TRBD2 matching 11 bases. From germline, CDR1 is GTSNPN and CDR2 SVGIG (reference sequence). The CDR3 spans 16 residues. Germline trimming cut 2 bases from V and 2 bases from J; bases unmatched to any gene: 4. The CDR3, as DNA: TGTGCCTGGAGTTACGGACTAGCGGGTAACACCGGGGAGCTGTTTTTT. Its protein product is CAWSYGLAGNTGELFF.

J is TRBJ2-7 and V is TRBV5-4; D possibly corresponds to TRBD1 (6 bases). V was shortened by 0 bases and J by 3 bases, with 10 bases between the two germline ends. There are 14 residues in the CDR3. Per the germline V gene, CDR1 is SGHNT and CDR2 is YYREEE (reference sequence). CDR3 sequence: CASSLGQDGYEQYF. CDR3 bases: TGTGCCAGCAGCTTGGGACAGGACGGCTACGAGCAGTACTTC.

This chain uses TRBV9 with TRBJ2-6, with D possibly TRBD1 on 6 matching bases. V was cut by 4 bases and J by 0 bases, with 17 bases left in between. The CDR3 extends over 18 amino acids. CDR1 and CDR2 (germline): SGDLS, YYNGEE. CDR3 sequence (DNA): TGTGCCAGCAGCCTTTCCAGGGGTCCCATCTCTGGGGCCAACGTCCTGACTTTC. It codes for CASSLSRGPISGANVLTF. The full variable domain, with the rest looked up from reference TRBV9 and TRBJ2-6, is DSGVTQTPKHLITATGQRVTLRCSPRSGDLSVYWYQQSLDQGLQFLIQYYNGEERAKGNILERFSAQQFPDLHSELNLSSLELGDSALYFCASSLSRGPISGANVLTFGAGSRLTVL.

V gene TRBV12-3 or TRBV12-4 combines with J gene TRBJ2-5, with D possibly matching TRBD1 (5 bases). The ends were cut back, 5 bases at V and 5 bases at J, with 9 bases in the middle. The CDR3 consists of 12 residues. CDR3 loop: CASSGKGETQYF. The DNA for the CDR3 is TGTGCCAGCAGTGGGAAGGGGGAGACCCAGTACTTC.

This chain connects TRBV6-5 to TRBJ2-2; 8 nucleotides line up with TRBD1. The CDR3 covers 15 residues. Trimming removed 6 bases from V and 4 bases from J; junction bases left unmatched: 7. CDR1 and CDR2 from the germline V gene are MNHEY and SVGAGI. CDR3 region: CASSLLGQGTGELFF. The CDR3 bases are TGTGCCAGCAGCCTCCTCGGACAGGGCACCGGGGAGCTGTTTTTT.

The V and J genes are TRBV2 and TRBJ2-5, with 7 bases aligning to TRBD1. With V trimmed by 9 bases and J by 4 bases, 14 bases remained unmatched. The CDR3 totals 15 residues. Germline V gives CDR1 SNHLY, CDR2 FYNNEI. This CDR3 reads CASLRQGHSLETQYF. DNA for the CDR3: TGTGCCAGTCTACGACAGGGACATAGTCTAGAGACCCAGTACTTC.

The rearrangement links TRBV14 to TRBJ1-1, with D perhaps matching TRBD1 (6 bases). This CDR3 region has 15 residues. The germline CDR1 and CDR2 sequences are SGHDN and FVKESK. The V end was cut by 7 bases, the J end by 0 bases, with 15 bases between. CDR3 DNA: TGTGCCAGCACCGGGGGGGGACACATGAACACTGAAGCTTTCTTT. Its translation is CASTGGGHMNTEAFF. The entire variable domain, with the rest obtained from reference TRBV14 and TRBJ1-1, is as follows: EAGVTQFPSHSVIEKGQTVTLRCDPISGHDNLYWYRRVMGKEIKFLLHFVKESKQDESGMPNNRFLAERTGGTYSTLKVQPAELEDSGVYFCASTGGGHMNTEAFFGQGTRLTVV.

The genes are TRBV6-5 and TRBJ2-4; D not certain. Trimming stripped 3 bases from V and 7 bases from J, with 13 bases between. Germline V gene sequence: CDR1 MNHEY, CDR2 SVGAGI. This CDR3 is built from 14 residues. CDR3 sequence (DNA): TGTGCCAGCAGTTATGATGGCTCCCTTAACATTCAGTACTTC. Protein product: CASSYDGSLNIQYF.

A few counts support this clone. The gene calls are TRBV7-9 and TRBJ2-7, with TRBD1 as a possible D gene (5 bases). Germline V gene sequence: CDR1 SEHNR, CDR2 FQNEAQ (reference sequence). The CDR3 extends over 13 amino acids. Trimming stripped 2 bases from V and 4 bases from J, with 9 bases between. The CDR3 protein is CASSLSTDYEQYF. CDR3 in DNA: TGTGCCAGCAGCTTATCGACAGATTACGAGCAGTACTTC.

The gene calls are TRBV5-1 and TRBJ2-3; 8 nucleotides line up with TRBD2. In germline, CDR1 is SGHRS, CDR2 YFSETQ. With 4 bases clipped from V and 5 bases from J, the junction kept 12 bases outside the gene matches. The CDR3 spans 16 residues. CDR3 bases: TGCGCCAGCAGCCGGGCTCAGGTTGCGGGGGGAGATACGCAGTATTTT. Protein product: CASSRAQVAGGDTQYF.

V and J are TRBV7-3 and TRBJ2-7; 7 bases fit TRBD1. Germline V lookup: CDR1 SGHTA, CDR2 FQGTGA. The J segment lost 5 bases and the V segment lost 5 bases, leaving 12 bases of the junction unmatched. The CDR3 covers 15 residues. The CDR3 nucleotides read TGTGCCAGCAGCCCGAACCGGGACAGAATCCACGAGCAGTACTTC. It codes for CASSPNRDRIHEQYF.

This sequence joins TRBV27 and TRBJ2-2, with 16 positions matching TRBD2. CDR3 length equals 16 residues. The V gene end was trimmed by 4 bases and the J gene end by 5 bases; junction bases not matched to a gene: 1. From germline, CDR1 is MNHEY and CDR2 SMNVEV (reference sequence). The CDR3 loop is CASSWGLAGGTGELFF. CDR3 DNA: TGTGCCAGCAGTTGGGGACTAGCGGGAGGGACCGGGGAGCTGTTTTTT.